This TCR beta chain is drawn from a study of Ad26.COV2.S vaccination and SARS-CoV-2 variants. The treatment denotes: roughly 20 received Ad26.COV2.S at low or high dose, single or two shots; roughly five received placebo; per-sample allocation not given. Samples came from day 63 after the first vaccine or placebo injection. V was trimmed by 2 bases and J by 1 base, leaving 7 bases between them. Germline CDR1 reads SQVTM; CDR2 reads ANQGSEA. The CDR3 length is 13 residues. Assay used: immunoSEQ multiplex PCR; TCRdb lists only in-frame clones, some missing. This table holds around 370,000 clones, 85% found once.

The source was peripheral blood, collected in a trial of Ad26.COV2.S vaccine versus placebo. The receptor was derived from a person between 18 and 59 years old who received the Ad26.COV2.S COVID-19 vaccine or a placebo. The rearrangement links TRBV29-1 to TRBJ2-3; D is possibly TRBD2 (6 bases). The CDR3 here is CSVEPGGTDTQYF. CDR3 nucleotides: TGCAGCGTTGAACCGGGAGGCACAGATACGCAGTATTTT.